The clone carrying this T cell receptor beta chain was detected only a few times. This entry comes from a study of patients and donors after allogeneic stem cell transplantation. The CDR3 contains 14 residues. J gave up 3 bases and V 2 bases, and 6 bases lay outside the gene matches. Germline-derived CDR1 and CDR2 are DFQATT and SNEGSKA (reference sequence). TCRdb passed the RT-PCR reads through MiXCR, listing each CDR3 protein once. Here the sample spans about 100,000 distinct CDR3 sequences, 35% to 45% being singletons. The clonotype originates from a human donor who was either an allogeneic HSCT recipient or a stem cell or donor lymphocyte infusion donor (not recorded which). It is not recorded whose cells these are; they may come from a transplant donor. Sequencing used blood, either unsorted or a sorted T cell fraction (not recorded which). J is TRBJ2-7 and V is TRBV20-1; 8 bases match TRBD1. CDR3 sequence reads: CSARPDRGVYEQYF. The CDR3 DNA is TGCAGTGCTAGACCAGACAGGGGAGTCTACGAGCAGTACTTC.